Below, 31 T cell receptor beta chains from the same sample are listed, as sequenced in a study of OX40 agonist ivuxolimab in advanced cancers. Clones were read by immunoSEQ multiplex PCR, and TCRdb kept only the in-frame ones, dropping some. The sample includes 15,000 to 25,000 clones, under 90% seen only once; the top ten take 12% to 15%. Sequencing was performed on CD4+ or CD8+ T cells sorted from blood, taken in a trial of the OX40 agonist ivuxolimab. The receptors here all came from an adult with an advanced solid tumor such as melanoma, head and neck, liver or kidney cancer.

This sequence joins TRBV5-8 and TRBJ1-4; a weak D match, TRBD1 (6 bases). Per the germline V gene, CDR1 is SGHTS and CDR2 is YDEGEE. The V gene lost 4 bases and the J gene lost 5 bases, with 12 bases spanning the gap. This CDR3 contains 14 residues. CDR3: CASSDRRLNEKLFF. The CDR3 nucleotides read TGTGCCAGCAGCGACAGGAGACTAAATGAAAAACTGTTTTTT.

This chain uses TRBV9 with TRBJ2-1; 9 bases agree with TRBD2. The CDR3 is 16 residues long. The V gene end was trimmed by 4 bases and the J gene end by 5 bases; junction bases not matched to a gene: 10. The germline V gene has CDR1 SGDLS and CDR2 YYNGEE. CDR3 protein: CASSPSSSGADNEQFF. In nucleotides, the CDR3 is TGTGCCAGCAGCCCCAGCTCTAGCGGGGCGGACAATGAGCAGTTCTTC.

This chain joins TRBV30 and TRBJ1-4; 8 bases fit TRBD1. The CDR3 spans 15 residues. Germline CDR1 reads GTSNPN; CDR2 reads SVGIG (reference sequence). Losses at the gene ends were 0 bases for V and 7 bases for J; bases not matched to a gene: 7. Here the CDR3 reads CAWSVTGGGPEKLFF. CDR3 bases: TGTGCCTGGAGTGTAACAGGGGGTGGCCCTGAAAAACTGTTTTTT.

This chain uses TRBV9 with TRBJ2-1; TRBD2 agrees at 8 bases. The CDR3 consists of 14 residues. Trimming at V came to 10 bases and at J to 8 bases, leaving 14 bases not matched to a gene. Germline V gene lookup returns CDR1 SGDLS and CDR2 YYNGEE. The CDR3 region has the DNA TGTGCCGGGGGCCGGGCGGGAGGTTGTCATGAGCAGTTCTTC. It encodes CAGGRAGGCHEQFF.

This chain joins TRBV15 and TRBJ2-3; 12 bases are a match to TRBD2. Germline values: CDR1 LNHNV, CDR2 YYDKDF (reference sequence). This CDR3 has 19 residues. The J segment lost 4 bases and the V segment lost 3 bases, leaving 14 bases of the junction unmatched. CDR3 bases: TGTGCCACCAGCAGCTTACGGAGTTGGACTAGCGGGACTGCAGATACGCAGTATTTT. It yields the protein CATSSLRSWTSGTADTQYF.

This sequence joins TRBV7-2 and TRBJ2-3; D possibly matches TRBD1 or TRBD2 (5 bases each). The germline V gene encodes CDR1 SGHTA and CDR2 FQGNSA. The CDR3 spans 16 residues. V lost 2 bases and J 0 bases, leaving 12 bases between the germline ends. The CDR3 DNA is TGTGCCAGCAGCTTAAATCTCGGGGCAAGCACAGATACGCAGTATTTT. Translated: CASSLNLGASTDTQYF.

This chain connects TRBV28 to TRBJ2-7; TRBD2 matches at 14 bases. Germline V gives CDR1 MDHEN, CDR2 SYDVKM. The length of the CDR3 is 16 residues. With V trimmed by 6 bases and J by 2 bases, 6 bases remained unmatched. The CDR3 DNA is TGTGCCAGCAGCCCTGGGACTAGCGGGGGAACCTACGAGCAGTACTTC. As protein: CASSPGTSGGTYEQYF.

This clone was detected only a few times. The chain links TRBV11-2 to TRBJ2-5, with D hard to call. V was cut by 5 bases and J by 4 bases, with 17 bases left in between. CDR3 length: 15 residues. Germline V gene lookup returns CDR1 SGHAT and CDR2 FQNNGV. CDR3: CASSPRPGLGETQYF. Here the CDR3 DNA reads TGTGCCAGCAGCCCCAGGCCGGGTTTAGGAGAGACCCAGTACTTC.

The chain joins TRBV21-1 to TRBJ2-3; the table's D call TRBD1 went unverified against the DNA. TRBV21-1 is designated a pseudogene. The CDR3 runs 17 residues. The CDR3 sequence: CASSKGEGQHSTDTQYF. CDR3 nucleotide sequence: TGTGCCAGCAGCAAAGGAGAGGGACAGCACAGCACAGATACGCAGTATTTT.

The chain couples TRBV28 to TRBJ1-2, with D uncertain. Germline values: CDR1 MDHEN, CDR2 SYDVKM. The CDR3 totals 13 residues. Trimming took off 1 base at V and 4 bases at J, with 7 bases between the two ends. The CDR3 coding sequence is TGTGCCAGCAGTTTATATGGTAGCTATGGCTACACCTTC. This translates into CASSLYGSYGYTF.

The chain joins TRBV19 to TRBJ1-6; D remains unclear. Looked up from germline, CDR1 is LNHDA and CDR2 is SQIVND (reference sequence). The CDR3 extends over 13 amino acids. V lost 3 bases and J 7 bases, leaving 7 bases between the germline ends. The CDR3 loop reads CASSIEGNSPLHF. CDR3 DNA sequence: TGTGCCAGTAGTATTGAAGGAAATTCACCCCTCCACTTT.

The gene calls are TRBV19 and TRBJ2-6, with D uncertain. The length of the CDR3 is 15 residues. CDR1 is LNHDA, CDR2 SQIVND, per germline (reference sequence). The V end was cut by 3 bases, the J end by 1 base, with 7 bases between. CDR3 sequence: CASSITLSGANVLTF. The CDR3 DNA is TGTGCCAGTAGTATTACCCTATCTGGGGCCAACGTCCTGACTTTC.

For the CDR3, the DNA is TGCAGTGCTTACGACAATGAGCAGTTCTTC. As protein: CSAYDNEQFF. The chain employs TRBV20-1 and TRBJ2-1; D uncertain. V shed 5 bases and J shed 5 bases, with 4 bases lying between them. The CDR3 extends over 10 amino acids. In germline, CDR1 is DFQATT, CDR2 SNEGSKA (reference sequence).

For the CDR3, the DNA is TGTGCCAGCAGGCGGGACAGGGTCACAGATACGCAGTATTTT. This encodes CASRRDRVTDTQYF. This rearrangement joins TRBV6-1 to TRBJ2-3; 9 nucleotides match TRBD1. Losses at the gene ends were 6 bases for V and 2 bases for J; bases not matched to a gene: 3. This CDR3 has 14 residues. From germline, CDR1 is MNHNS and CDR2 SASEGT.

The CDR3 is CASSGLAGGSRVQYF. The CDR3 nucleotides read TGTGCCAGCAGTGGTTTAGCGGGAGGGTCCAGAGTGCAGTACTTC. The rearrangement links TRBV6-1 to TRBJ2-7; 11 bases align to TRBD2. V trimming: 4 bases; J trimming: 9 bases; junction bases outside the gene matches: 11. The CDR3 sequence is 15 residues long. Per germline, CDR1 MNHNS and CDR2 SASEGT.

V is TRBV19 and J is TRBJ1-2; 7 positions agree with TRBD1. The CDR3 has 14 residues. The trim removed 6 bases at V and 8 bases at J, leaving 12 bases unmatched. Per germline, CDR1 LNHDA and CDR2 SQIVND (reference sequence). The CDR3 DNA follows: TGTGCCAGTAGCCCCCGGACAGGCTCGGAAGGCTACACCTTC. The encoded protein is CASSPRTGSEGYTF. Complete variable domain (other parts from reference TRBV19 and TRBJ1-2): DGGITQSPKYLFRKEGQNVTLSCEQNLNHDAMYWYRQDPGQGLRLIYYSQIVNDFQKGDIAEGYSVSREKKESFPLTVTSAQKNPTAFYLCASSPRTGSEGYTFGSGTRLTVV.

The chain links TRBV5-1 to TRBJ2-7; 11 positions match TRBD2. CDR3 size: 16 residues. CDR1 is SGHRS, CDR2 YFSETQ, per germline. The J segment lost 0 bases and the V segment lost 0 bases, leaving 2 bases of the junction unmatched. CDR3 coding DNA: TGCGCCAGCAGCTTGGGACTAGCGGGGAGCTCCTACGAGCAGTACTTC. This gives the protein CASSLGLAGSSYEQYF.

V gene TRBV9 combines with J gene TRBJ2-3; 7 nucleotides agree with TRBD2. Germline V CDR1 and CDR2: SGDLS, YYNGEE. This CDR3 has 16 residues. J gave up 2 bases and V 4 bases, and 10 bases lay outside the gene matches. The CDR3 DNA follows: TGTGCCAGCAGCCGTCCGGGACTAACTACCACAGATACGCAGTATTTT. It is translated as CASSRPGLTTTDTQYF.

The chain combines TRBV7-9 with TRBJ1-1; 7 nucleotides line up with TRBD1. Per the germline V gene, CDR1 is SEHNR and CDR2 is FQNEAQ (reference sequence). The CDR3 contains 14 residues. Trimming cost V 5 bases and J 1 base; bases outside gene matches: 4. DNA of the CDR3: TGTGCCAGCAGCCTCACAGGGGCGAACACTGAAGCTTTCTTT. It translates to CASSLTGANTEAFF. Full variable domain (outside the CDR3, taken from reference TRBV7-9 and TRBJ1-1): DTGVSQNPRHKITKRGQNVTFRCDPISEHNRLYWYRQTLGQGPEFLTYFQNEAQLEKSRLLSDRFSAERPKGSFSTLEIQRTEQGDSAMYLCASSLTGANTEAFFGQGTRLTVV.

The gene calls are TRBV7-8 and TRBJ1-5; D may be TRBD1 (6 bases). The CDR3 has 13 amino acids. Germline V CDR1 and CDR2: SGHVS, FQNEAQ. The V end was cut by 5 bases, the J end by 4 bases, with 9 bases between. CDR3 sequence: CASSVDRNQPQHF. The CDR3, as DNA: TGTGCCAGCAGCGTGGACAGAAATCAGCCCCAGCATTTT.

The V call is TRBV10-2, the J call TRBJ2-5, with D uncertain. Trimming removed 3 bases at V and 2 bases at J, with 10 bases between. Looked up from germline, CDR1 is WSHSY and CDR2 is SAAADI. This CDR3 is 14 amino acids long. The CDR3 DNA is TGCGCCAGCAGTGAACAAGGGCTACAAGAGACCCAGTACTTC. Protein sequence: CASSEQGLQETQYF.

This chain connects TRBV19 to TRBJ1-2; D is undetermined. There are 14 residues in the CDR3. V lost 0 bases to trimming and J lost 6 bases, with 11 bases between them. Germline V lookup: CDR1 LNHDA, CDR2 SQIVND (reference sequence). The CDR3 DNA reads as TGTGCCAGTAGTATAGATCGAGGGCAGGATGGCTACACCTTC. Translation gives CASSIDRGQDGYTF.

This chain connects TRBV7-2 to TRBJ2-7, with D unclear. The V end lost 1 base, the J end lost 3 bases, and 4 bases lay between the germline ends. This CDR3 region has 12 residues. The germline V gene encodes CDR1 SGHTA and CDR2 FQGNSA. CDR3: CASSLDFYEQYF. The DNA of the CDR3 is TGTGCCAGCAGCTTAGATTTCTACGAGCAGTACTTC.

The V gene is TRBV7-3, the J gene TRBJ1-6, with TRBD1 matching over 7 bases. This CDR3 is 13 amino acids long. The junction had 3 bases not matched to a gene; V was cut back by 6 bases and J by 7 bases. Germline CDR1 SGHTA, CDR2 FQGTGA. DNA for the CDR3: TGTGCCAGCAGTTTACAGGGGAATTCACCCCTCCACTTT. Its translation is CASSLQGNSPLHF. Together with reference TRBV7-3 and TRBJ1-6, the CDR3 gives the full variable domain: GAGVSQTPSNKVTEKGKYVELRCDPISGHTALYWYRQSLGQGPEFLIYFQGTGAADDSGLPNDRFFAVRPEGSVSTLKIQRTERGDSAVYLCASSLQGNSPLHFGNGTRLTVT.

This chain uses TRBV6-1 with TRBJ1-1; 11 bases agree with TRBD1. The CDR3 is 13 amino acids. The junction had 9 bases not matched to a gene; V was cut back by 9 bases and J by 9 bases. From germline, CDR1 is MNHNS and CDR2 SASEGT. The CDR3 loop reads CASNAGQGAKAFF. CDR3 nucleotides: TGTGCCAGTAACGCCGGACAGGGGGCAAAAGCTTTCTTT.

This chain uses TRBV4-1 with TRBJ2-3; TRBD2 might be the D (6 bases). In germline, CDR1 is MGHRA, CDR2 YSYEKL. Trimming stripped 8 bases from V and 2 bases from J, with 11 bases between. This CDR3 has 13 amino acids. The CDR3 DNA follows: TGCGCCAGCCGGGGGTTATACACAGATACGCAGTATTTT. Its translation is CASRGLYTDTQYF.

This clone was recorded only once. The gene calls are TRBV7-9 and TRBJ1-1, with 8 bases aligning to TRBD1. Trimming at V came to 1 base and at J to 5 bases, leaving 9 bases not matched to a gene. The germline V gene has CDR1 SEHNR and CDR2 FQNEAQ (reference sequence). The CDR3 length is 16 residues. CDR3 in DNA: TGTGCCAGCAGCTTAGAGGGAGACAGGGGTAGTACTGAAGCTTTCTTT. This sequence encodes CASSLEGDRGSTEAFF.

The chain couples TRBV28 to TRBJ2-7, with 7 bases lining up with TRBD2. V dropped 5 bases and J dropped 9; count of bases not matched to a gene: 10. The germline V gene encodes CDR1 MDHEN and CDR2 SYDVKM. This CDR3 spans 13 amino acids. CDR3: CASSRTLGRGQYF. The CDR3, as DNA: TGTGCCAGCAGTCGGACCCTGGGGAGGGGGCAGTACTTC.

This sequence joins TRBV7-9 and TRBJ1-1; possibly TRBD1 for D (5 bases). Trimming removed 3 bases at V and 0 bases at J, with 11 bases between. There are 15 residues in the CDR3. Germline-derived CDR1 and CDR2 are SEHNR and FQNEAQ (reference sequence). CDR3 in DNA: TGTGCCAGCAGCTTTTTCCCAGGGATGAACACTGAAGCTTTCTTT. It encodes CASSFFPGMNTEAFF.

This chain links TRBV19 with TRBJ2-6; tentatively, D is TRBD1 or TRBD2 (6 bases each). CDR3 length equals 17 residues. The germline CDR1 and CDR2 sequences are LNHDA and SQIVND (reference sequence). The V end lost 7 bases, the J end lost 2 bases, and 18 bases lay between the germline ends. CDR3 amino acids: CASIGGIRGAGANVLTF. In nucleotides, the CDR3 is TGTGCCAGTATTGGGGGGATCAGGGGCGCTGGGGCCAACGTCCTGACTTTC.

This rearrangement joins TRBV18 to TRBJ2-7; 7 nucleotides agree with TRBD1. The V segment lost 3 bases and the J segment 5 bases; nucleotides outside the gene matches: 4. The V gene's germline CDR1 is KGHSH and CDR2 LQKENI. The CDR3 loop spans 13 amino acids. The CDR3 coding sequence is TGTGCCAGCTCACCTAGACAGGGCCACGAGCAGTACTTC. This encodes CASSPRQGHEQYF. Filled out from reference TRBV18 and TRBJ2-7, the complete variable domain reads NAGVMQNPRHLVRRRGQEARLRCSPMKGHSHVYWYRQLPEEGLKFMVYLQKENIIDESGMPKERFSAEFPKEGPSILRIQQVVRGDSAAYFCASSPRQGHEQYFGPGTRLTVT.